One sample yielded the 22 T cell receptor beta chains listed below, sequenced in a study of T-cell reconstitution after alpha-beta-depleted transplantation in children (dated by TCRdb to 2015 to 2016). The treatment or condition label on this specimen signifies: allogeneic hematopoietic cell transplantation with graft depleted of TCRalphabeta T cells and CD19 B cells. The method was PCR. Data came from an Illumina HiSeq 2500. TCR libraries were prepared with molecular barcoding, using unique molecular identifiers to normalize TCRbeta repertoire quantification. Through fastp at Q25 and MiXCR, TCRdb rebuilt clones from the public reads, retaining in-frame beta chains. CDR3 protein duplicates are merged, each entry listing the most common genes and DNA. The sample data list about 200,000 distinct CDR3 sequences, and approximately 19% of these were observed just once. The top ten constitute about 39% of the sample.

The input for sequencing was PBMCs, mostly from graft donor cells, taken 360 days after TCRalphabeta/CD19-depleted stem cell transplant. These receptors were obtained from a male patient aged 2 to 9 who had a stem cell transplant for acute lymphoblastic leukemia, so the T cells may come from the graft donor.

This clonotype was counted between two and nine times. The chain employs TRBV6-4 and TRBJ2-1; TRBD2 agrees at 9 bases. Germline V gene lookup returns CDR1 MRHNA and CDR2 SNTAGT. CDR3 length: 16 residues. Trimming cost V 3 bases and J 8 bases; bases outside gene matches: 11. The CDR3 protein is CASSEVGLAGWDEQFF. The CDR3 DNA reads TGTGCCAGCAGTGAAGTCGGGCTAGCGGGATGGGATGAGCAGTTCTTC.

This clonotype has ten or more counts. The chain couples TRBV4-3 to TRBJ2-5, with D unresolved. Trimming stripped 0 bases from V and 4 bases from J, with 6 bases between. Germline loops: CDR1 LGHNA, CDR2 YSLEER. This CDR3 comprises 13 residues. The CDR3 DNA follows: TGCGCCAGCAGCCAAGATCGCGGAGAGACCCAGTACTTC. Translating it yields CASSQDRGETQYF.

This clonotype was counted ten times or more. One junction end does not reproduce the germline sequence, and a read error may be involved. The chain combines TRBV7-9 with TRBJ2-2; no clear D. The CDR3 loop spans 12 amino acids. Germline-derived CDR1 and CDR2 are SEHNR and FQNEAQ (reference sequence). DNA for the CDR3: TGCGCCAGCAGCTCCAACACCGGGGAGCTGTTTTTT. Its protein is CASSSNTGELFF.

This clonotype has more than one count but fewer than ten. The chain combines TRBV3-1 with TRBJ1-1; no clear D. The CDR3 extends over 15 amino acids. The germline V and J ends were trimmed by 1 base and 1 base, with 10 bases remaining between them. Germline V lookup: CDR1 LGHDT, CDR2 YNNKEL (reference sequence). The CDR3, as DNA: TGTGCCAGCAGCCAAGTTTCCGGCAGGAACACTGAAGCTTTCTTT. It is translated as CASSQVSGRNTEAFF. The entire variable domain, with the rest obtained from reference TRBV3-1 and TRBJ1-1, is as follows: DTAVSQTPKYLVTQMGNDKSIKCEQNLGHDTMYWYKQDSKKFLKIMFSYNNKELIINETVPNRFSPKSPDKAHLNLHINSLELGDSAVYFCASSQVSGRNTEAFFGQGTRLTVV.

V is TRBV9 and J is TRBJ2-2, with TRBD2 matching over 8 bases. Germline V CDR1 and CDR2: SGDLS, YYNGEE. V lost 4 bases to trimming and J lost 3 bases; unmatched junction nucleotides: 11. The CDR3 spans 17 residues. This CDR3 is CASSPIPGGPDTGELFF. The CDR3 DNA is TGTGCCAGCAGCCCAATTCCGGGGGGGCCGGACACCGGGGAGCTGTTTTTT.

V and J are TRBV5-6 and TRBJ2-1; D not certain. Trimming stripped 3 bases from V and 6 bases from J, with 13 bases between. The CDR3 runs 14 residues. Germline loops: CDR1 SGHDT, CDR2 YYEEEE. The CDR3 coding sequence is TGTGCCAGCAGCTCCGATCTAGTCCCCAATGAGCAGTTCTTC. Translation: CASSSDLVPNEQFF.

V and J are TRBV28 and TRBJ2-3; no clear D. This CDR3 comprises 18 residues. Germline assignment: CDR1 MDHEN and CDR2 SYDVKM. The V end lost 7 bases, the J end lost 2 bases, and 25 bases lay between the germline ends. CDR3 residues: CASIPGYLFGRLTDTQYF. In DNA form, the CDR3 reads TGTGCCAGCATCCCAGGATATTTGTTCGGACGGCTCACAGATACGCAGTATTTT.

This clonotype was found a few times. CDR3 coding DNA: TGTGCCAGCTCACTGGGACAAATCGACACTGAAGCTTTCTTT. This codes for CASSLGQIDTEAFF. The chain couples TRBV18 to TRBJ1-1, with D perhaps TRBD1 (6 bases). CDR1 KGHSH and CDR2 LQKENI come from the germline V gene. V lost 4 bases and J 3 bases, leaving 12 bases between the germline ends. The CDR3 is 14 residues long.

This clonotype has only a few counts. The rearrangement joins TRBV4-2 to TRBJ2-5; D is unclear. Germline assignment: CDR1 LGHNA and CDR2 YNFKEQ. The CDR3 is 13 residues long. Between the trimmed V and J ends, which lost 1 base and 4 bases, there was a span of 7 bases. The chain's CDR3 is CASSQGGGETQYF. CDR3 nucleotide sequence: TGTGCCAGCAGCCAAGGAGGCGGAGAGACCCAGTACTTC.

This clonotype was found a few times. The J gene is TRBJ1-1, the V gene TRBV2, with no clear D. Germline V gives CDR1 SNHLY, CDR2 FYNNEI. The CDR3 is 14 amino acids. V lost 7 bases and J 0 bases, leaving 12 bases between the germline ends. The CDR3 region is CASIQDTLNTEAFF. DNA for the CDR3: TGTGCCAGCATTCAAGACACGCTGAACACTGAAGCTTTCTTT.

The sample holds a few counts of this clonotype. V usage is TRBV29-1 and J usage is TRBJ1-2; D gene unclear. Trimming removed 4 bases from V and 6 bases from J, with 3 bases in between. CDR3 length: 9 residues. Germline V gene lookup returns CDR1 SQVTM and CDR2 ANQGSEA. The CDR3 is CSVGDGYTF. The CDR3 nucleotides are TGCAGCGTTGGTGATGGCTACACCTTC.

This clonotype came up a few times. The chain recombines TRBV9 with TRBJ2-7; 7 bases align to TRBD1. This CDR3 comprises 15 residues. The V segment lost 0 bases and the J segment 3 bases; nucleotides outside the gene matches: 6. CDR1 SGDLS and CDR2 YYNGEE come from the germline V gene. CDR3 nucleotides: TGTGCCAGCAGCGTAGGGGGCAGGGGGTACTACGAGCAGTACTTC. Translating it yields CASSVGGRGYYEQYF.

This clonotype was recorded a few times. This chain uses TRBV7-2 with TRBJ2-1; 11 nucleotides line up with TRBD2. The CDR3 is 18 residues long. V was clipped by 0 bases and J by 9 bases; unmatched bases: 13. In germline, CDR1 is SGHTA, CDR2 FQGNSA. The CDR3 DNA follows: TGTGCCAGCAGCTTAGCGCTCCATAGCGGGGGGGCCAATACTGAGCAGTTCTTC. Translation gives CASSLALHSGGANTEQFF.

The chain employs TRBV7-9 and TRBJ1-1; the D gene is possibly TRBD1 (6 bases). The CDR3 sequence is 14 residues long. CDR1 is SEHNR, CDR2 FQNEAQ, per germline (reference sequence). With 9 bases removed from V and 1 base from J, the gap between germline ends came to 15 bases. The chain's CDR3 is CASLPGEANTEAFF. The CDR3 DNA follows: TGTGCCAGTCTGCCAGGGGAGGCGAACACTGAAGCTTTCTTT.

The chain joins TRBV28 to TRBJ1-2; perhaps TRBD1 as D (6 bases). Per germline, CDR1 MDHEN and CDR2 SYDVKM. V lost 5 bases, J lost 3 bases, and 16 bases lay in between. The CDR3 is made up of 15 amino acids. The CDR3 bases are TGTGCCAGCAGTCTACGGGGGGCTACCGACTATGGCTACACCTTC. This sequence encodes CASSLRGATDYGYTF.

The chain couples TRBV12-3 or TRBV12-4 to TRBJ2-2; D uncertain. The length of the CDR3 is 15 residues. V lost 3 bases and J lost 4, with 12 bases in between. The DNA for the CDR3 is TGTGCCAGCAGTTTTGTCGGCAAAACCACCGGGGAGCTGTTTTTT. Translated: CASSFVGKTTGELFF.

The CDR3 region has the DNA TGTGCCAGCAGATTTGACCGCCTCAATGAGCAGTTCTTC. Translating it yields CASRFDRLNEQFF. The rearrangement uses TRBV28 and TRBJ2-1, with unresolved D. CDR3 size: 13 residues. The V gene's germline CDR1 is MDHEN and CDR2 SYDVKM. Deletions cut 6 bases from V and 6 bases from J, with 12 bases between.

This clonotype was counted at least ten times. V is TRBV6-2 or TRBV6-3 and J is TRBJ1-1; D is undetermined. The CDR3 runs to 16 residues. The V end was cut by 5 bases, the J end by 1 base, with 17 bases between. The germline CDR1 and CDR2 sequences are MNHEY and SVGEGT. Written as DNA, the CDR3 is TGTGCCAGCAGTCTCGCCCTACGTGATCCGAACACTGAAGCTTTCTTT. The encoded protein is CASSLALRDPNTEAFF.

This clonotype has more than one count but fewer than ten. The rearrangement uses TRBV5-1 and TRBJ2-7; D is uncertain. The CDR3 has 13 amino acids. Germline lookup yields CDR1 SGHRS and CDR2 YFSETQ. V was clipped by 5 bases and J by 4 bases, with 13 bases between them. CDR3 sequence: CASRITLDYEQYF. CDR3 nucleotides: TGCGCCAGCAGGATAACGCTAGATTACGAGCAGTACTTC.

The chain recombines TRBV7-9 with TRBJ1-1, with TRBD1 as a possible D gene (6 bases). CDR1 and CDR2 (germline): SEHNR, FQNEAQ (reference sequence). This CDR3 is 14 amino acids long. V was cut by 3 bases and J by 3 bases, with 11 bases left in between. The CDR3 sequence is CASSFRTADTEAFF. The CDR3 nucleotides are TGTGCCAGCAGCTTCCGGACAGCCGACACTGAAGCTTTCTTT.

The table lists this clonotype with a few counts. The gene calls are TRBV5-1 and TRBJ2-6; D may match TRBD1 or TRBD2 (5 bases each). There are 13 residues in the CDR3. Germline CDR1 reads SGHRS; CDR2 reads YFSETQ. V dropped 9 bases and J dropped 0 bases, with 7 bases sitting between them. CDR3 nucleotides: TGCGCCACCGGGGCCTCTGGGGCCAACGTCCTGACTTTC. This encodes CATGASGANVLTF.

The V call is TRBV18, the J call TRBJ1-1, with 9 bases identical to TRBD1. There are 17 residues in the CDR3. The germline CDR1 and CDR2 sequences are KGHSH and LQKENI. With 2 bases clipped from V and 5 bases from J, the junction kept 12 bases outside the gene matches. Here the CDR3 DNA reads TGTGCCAGCTCACCAATCACGGACAGGGGAGCGGGAACTGAAGCTTTCTTT. Translated: CASSPITDRGAGTEAFF.